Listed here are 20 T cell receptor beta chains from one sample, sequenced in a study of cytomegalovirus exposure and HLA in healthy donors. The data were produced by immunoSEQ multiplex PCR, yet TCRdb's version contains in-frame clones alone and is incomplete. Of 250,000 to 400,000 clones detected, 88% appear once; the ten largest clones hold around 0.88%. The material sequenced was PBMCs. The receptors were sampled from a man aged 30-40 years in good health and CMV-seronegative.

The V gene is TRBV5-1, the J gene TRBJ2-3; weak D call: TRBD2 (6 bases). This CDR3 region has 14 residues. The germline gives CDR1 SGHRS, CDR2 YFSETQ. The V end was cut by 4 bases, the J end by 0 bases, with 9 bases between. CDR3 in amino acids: CASSAGRSTDTQYF. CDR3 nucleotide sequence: TGCGCCAGCAGCGCGGGGCGAAGCACAGATACGCAGTATTTT.

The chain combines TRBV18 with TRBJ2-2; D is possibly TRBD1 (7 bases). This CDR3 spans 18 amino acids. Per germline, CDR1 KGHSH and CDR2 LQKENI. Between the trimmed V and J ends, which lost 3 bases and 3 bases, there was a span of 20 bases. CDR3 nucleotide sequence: TGTGCCAGCTCACCGTCAGGCGGAGGGACAGTGGACACCGGGGAGCTGTTTTTT. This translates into CASSPSGGGTVDTGELFF.

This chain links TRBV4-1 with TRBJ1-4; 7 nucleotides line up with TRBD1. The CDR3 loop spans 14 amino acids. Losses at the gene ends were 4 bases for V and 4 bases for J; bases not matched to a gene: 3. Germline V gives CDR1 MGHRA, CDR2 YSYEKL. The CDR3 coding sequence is TGCGCCAGCAGCCTGGGACAGAATAATGAAAAACTGTTTTTT. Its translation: CASSLGQNNEKLFF.

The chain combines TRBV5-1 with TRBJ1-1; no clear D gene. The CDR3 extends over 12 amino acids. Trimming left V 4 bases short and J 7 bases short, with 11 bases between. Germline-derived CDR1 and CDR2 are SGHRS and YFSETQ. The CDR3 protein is CASSLDLVEAFF. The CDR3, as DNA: TGCGCCAGCAGCCTCGACTTGGTTGAAGCTTTCTTT.

The CDR3 sequence is CASSWGPTNEKLFF. The CDR3 coding sequence is TGTGCCAGCAGTTGGGGGCCAACTAATGAAAAACTGTTTTTT. The chain employs TRBV27 and TRBJ1-4; a weak D match, TRBD1 (6 bases). Germline CDR1 MNHEY, CDR2 SMNVEV (reference sequence). Trimming left V 4 bases short and J 0 bases short, with 6 bases between. The length of the CDR3 is 14 residues.

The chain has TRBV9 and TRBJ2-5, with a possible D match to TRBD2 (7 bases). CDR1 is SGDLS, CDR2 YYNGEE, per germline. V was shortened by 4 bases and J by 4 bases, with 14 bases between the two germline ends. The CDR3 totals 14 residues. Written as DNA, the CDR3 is TGTGCCAGCAGCCCAGGAGGGGGGGGAGAGACCCAGTACTTC. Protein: CASSPGGGGETQYF. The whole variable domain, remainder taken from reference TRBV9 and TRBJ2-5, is DSGVTQTPKHLITATGQRVTLRCSPRSGDLSVYWYQQSLDQGLQFLIQYYNGEERAKGNILERFSAQQFPDLHSELNLSSLELGDSALYFCASSPGGGGETQYFGPGTRLLVL.

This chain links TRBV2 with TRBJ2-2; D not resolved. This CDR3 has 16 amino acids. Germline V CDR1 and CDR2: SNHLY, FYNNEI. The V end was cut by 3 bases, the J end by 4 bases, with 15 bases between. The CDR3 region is CASSELSVAITGELFF. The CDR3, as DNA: TGTGCCAGCAGTGAGTTAAGTGTAGCAATCACCGGGGAGCTGTTTTTT.

CDR3 nucleotides: TGTGCCAGCTCACCAACACAGGACAACACTGAAGCTTTCTTT. It encodes CASSPTQDNTEAFF. The J gene is TRBJ1-1, the V gene TRBV18; D may be TRBD1 (5 bases). The ends were cut back, 2 bases at V and 2 bases at J, with 9 bases in the middle. CDR1 is KGHSH, CDR2 LQKENI, per germline. The CDR3 spans 14 residues.

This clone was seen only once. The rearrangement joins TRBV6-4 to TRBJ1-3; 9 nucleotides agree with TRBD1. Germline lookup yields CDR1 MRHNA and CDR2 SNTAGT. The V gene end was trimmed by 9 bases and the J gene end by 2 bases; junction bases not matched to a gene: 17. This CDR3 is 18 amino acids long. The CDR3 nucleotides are TGTGCCAGTCAAACATCCGGGACAGGGTTGGTCGCTGGAAACACCATATATTTT. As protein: CASQTSGTGLVAGNTIYF.

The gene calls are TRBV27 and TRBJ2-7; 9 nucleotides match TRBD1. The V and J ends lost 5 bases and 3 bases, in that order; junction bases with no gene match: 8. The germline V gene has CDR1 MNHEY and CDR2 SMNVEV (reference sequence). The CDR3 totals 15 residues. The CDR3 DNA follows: TGTGCCAGCAGTACCTGGACAGGGGCGGTCTACGAGCAGTACTTC. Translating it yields CASSTWTGAVYEQYF.

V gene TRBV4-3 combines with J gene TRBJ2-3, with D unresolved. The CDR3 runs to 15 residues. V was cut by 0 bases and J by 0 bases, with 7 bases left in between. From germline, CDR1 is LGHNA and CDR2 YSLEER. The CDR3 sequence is CASSQDVRSTDTQYF. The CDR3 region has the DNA TGCGCCAGCAGCCAAGATGTCCGTAGCACAGATACGCAGTATTTT.

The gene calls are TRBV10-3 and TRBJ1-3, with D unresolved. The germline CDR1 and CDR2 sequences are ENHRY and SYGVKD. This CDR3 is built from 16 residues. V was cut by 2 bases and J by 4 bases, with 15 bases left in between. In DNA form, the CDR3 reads TGTGCCATCAGTGAGCCCCAACGTGGAGACGGAAACACCATATATTTT. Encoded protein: CAISEPQRGDGNTIYF.

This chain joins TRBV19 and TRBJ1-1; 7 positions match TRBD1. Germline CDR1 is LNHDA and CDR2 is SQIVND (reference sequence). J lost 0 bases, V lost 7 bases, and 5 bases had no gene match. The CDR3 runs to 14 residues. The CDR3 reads CASNRDSMNTEAFF. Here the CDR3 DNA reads TGTGCCAGTAATCGGGACAGCATGAACACTGAAGCTTTCTTT. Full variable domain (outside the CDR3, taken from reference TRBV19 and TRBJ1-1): DGGITQSPKYLFRKEGQNVTLSCEQNLNHDAMYWYRQDPGQGLRLIYYSQIVNDFQKGDIAEGYSVSREKKESFPLTVTSAQKNPTAFYLCASNRDSMNTEAFFGQGTRLTVV.

The CDR3 sequence: CATREIQGRTEAFF. The CDR3 nucleotides are TGTGCCACAAGAGAAATACAGGGGAGAACTGAAGCTTTCTTT. This sequence joins TRBV19 and TRBJ1-1, with 7 positions matching TRBD1. The CDR3 runs to 14 residues. J lost 5 bases, V lost 10 bases, and 13 bases had no gene match. CDR1 and CDR2 (germline): LNHDA, SQIVND (reference sequence).

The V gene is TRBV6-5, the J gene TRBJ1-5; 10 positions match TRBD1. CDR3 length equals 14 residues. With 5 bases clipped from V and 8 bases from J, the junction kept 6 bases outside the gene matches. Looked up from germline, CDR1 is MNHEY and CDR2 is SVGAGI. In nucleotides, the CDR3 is TGTGCCAGCAGTCGGACAGGGGGGCACAAGCCCCAGCATTTT. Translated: CASSRTGGHKPQHF.

The CDR3 is CSGWTGINTEAFF. Written as DNA, the CDR3 is TGCAGCGGGTGGACAGGGATAAACACTGAAGCTTTCTTT. This chain links TRBV29-1 with TRBJ1-1; the match to TRBD1 covers 8 bases. CDR1 and CDR2 from the germline V gene are SQVTM and ANQGSEA. J lost 2 bases, V lost 7 bases, and 6 bases had no gene match. CDR3 length: 13 residues. The whole variable domain, remainder taken from reference TRBV29-1 and TRBJ1-1, is SAVISQKPSRDICQRGTSLTIQCQVDSQVTMMFWYRQQPGQSLTLIATANQGSEATYESGFVIDKFPISRPNLTFSTLTVSNMSPEDSSIYLCSGWTGINTEAFFGQGTRLTVV.

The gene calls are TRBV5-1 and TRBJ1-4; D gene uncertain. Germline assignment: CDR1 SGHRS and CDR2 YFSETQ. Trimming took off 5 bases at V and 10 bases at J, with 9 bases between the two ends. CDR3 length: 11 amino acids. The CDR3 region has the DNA TGCGCCAGCAGAACCTCGGGAAAACTGTTTTTT. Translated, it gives CASRTSGKLFF.

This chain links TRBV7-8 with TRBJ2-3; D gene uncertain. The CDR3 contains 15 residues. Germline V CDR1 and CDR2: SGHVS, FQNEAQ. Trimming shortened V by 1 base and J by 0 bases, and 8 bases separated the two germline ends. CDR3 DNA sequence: TGTGCCAGCAGCTTAGGGCTGGCTAGCACAGATACGCAGTATTTT. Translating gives CASSLGLASTDTQYF.

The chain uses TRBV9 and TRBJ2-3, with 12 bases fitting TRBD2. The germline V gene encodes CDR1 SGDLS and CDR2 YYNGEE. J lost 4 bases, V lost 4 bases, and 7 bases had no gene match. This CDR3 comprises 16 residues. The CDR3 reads CASSPSRLAGADTQYF. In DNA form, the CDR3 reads TGTGCCAGCAGCCCCAGTAGACTAGCGGGGGCAGATACGCAGTATTTT.

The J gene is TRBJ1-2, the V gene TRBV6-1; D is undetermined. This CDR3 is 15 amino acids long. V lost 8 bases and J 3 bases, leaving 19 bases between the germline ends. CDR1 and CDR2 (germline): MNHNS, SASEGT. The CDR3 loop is CASSREGLNYYGYTF. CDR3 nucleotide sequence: TGTGCCAGCTCCCGGGAAGGTCTCAATTACTATGGCTACACCTTC.